Presented here are 17 T cell receptor beta chains from one specimen sequenced in a study of blood T cells in healthy people across ages. Sample-barcoded 5' priming and a J-beta primer mix drove a second PCR of 7 to 11 cycles. TCRdb redid the calling of the 5' RACE reads with MiXCR, one entry per CDR3 protein. This repertoire shows about 690,000 distinct CDR3 sequences, less than 45% found once; its top ten account for around 30%. Sequencing used blood. The receptors were sampled from a man older than 75 in good health.

Comment on this clonotype: Mismatch with germline at one junction end may stem from a read error. The chain is built from TRBV19 and TRBJ2-7; D remains ambiguous. Looked up from germline, CDR1 is LNHDA and CDR2 is SQIVND (reference sequence). This CDR3 is 14 amino acids long. CDR3 residues: CASSIGITSYGQYF. CDR3 bases: TGTGCCAGTAGTATAGGCATCACCTCCTACGGGCAGTACTTC.

The V gene is TRBV29-1, the J gene TRBJ2-3; 11 bases agree with TRBD2. Trimming at V came to 8 bases and at J to 0 bases, leaving 13 bases not matched to a gene. CDR1 SQVTM and CDR2 ANQGSEA come from the germline V gene. The CDR3 runs to 17 residues. In DNA, the CDR3 is TGCAGCTCAGTGGGGCTAGCGGGGGGAACTAGCACAGATACGCAGTATTTT. The encoded protein is CSSVGLAGGTSTDTQYF.

This clonotype was detected ten times or more. The chain is built from TRBV30 and TRBJ2-1, with D unresolved. This CDR3 region has 14 residues. Germline CDR1 reads GTSNPN; CDR2 reads SVGIG (reference sequence). V was pared by 0 bases and J by 4 bases, with 10 bases between. The CDR3 DNA is TGTGCCTGGAGTGTCTCGGACCATTACAATGAGCAGTTCTTC. Residues: CAWSVSDHYNEQFF.

In its sample, this clonotype was seen a few times. The chain carries TRBV20-1 and TRBJ2-3; the match to TRBD1 covers 10 bases. CDR1 and CDR2 (germline): DFQATT, SNEGSKA (reference sequence). CDR3 length: 14 residues. J gave up 3 bases and V 4 bases, and 4 bases lay outside the gene matches. The CDR3 region is CSANPGQGTDTQYF. The CDR3 DNA sequence: TGCAGTGCTAATCCGGGACAGGGGACAGATACGCAGTATTTT.

As DNA, the CDR3 is TGTGCCAGCAGTTTGGGCAGTTTCTATGGCTACACCTTC. Its translation: CASSLGSFYGYTF. This sequence joins TRBV27 and TRBJ1-2; D remains ambiguous. The ends were cut back, 3 bases at V and 4 bases at J, with 9 bases in the middle. This CDR3 has 13 residues. Germline V gene sequence: CDR1 MNHEY, CDR2 SMNVEV (reference sequence).

The V gene is TRBV12-3 or TRBV12-4, the J gene TRBJ1-5; 8 nucleotides agree with TRBD1. V dropped 9 bases and J dropped 0; count of bases not matched to a gene: 7. This CDR3 spans 15 amino acids. The CDR3 loop is CASVGDRHSNQPQHF. The DNA for the CDR3 is TGTGCCAGTGTAGGGGACAGGCATAGCAATCAGCCCCAGCATTTT.

This clonotype was counted many times. This chain uses TRBV7-2 with TRBJ1-5; D is unclear. Germline CDR1 is SGHTA and CDR2 is FQGNSA. V was cut by 5 bases and J by 4 bases, with 12 bases left in between. The CDR3 covers 14 residues. Written as DNA, the CDR3 is TGTGCCAGCAGCCTACCGACCCCAAATCAGCCCCAGCATTTT. Translated, it gives CASSLPTPNQPQHF.

This chain uses TRBV7-6 with TRBJ2-3; TRBD2 aligns across 8 bases. The junction had 15 bases not matched to a gene; V was cut back by 4 bases and J by 0 bases. This CDR3 region has 19 residues. Per germline, CDR1 SGHVS and CDR2 FNYEAQ. The CDR3 loop is CASSSTGWGSGTSTDTQYF. The DNA of the CDR3 is TGTGCCAGCAGCTCAACGGGGTGGGGTAGCGGGACGAGCACAGATACGCAGTATTTT.

The chain uses TRBV4-3 and TRBJ2-3; 8 bases map to TRBD2. Germline CDR1 reads LGHNA; CDR2 reads YSLEER. V gave up 4 bases and J gave up 1 base; unmatched junction bases: 7. The CDR3 is 16 residues long. CDR3 sequence: CASSRGRRARTDTQYF. The CDR3 coding sequence is TGCGCCAGCAGCCGCGGGAGGCGGGCGCGCACAGATACGCAGTATTTT.

The chain joins TRBV28 to TRBJ2-1; the match to TRBD2 covers 8 bases. Germline values: CDR1 MDHEN, CDR2 SYDVKM. V was pared by 1 base and J by 0 bases, with 11 bases of the junction left unmatched. The CDR3 spans 19 residues. The CDR3 nucleotides read TGTGCCAGCAGTTTATTGGGACTAGTGGGAGGCAGCTCCTACAATGAGCAGTTCTTC. The encoded protein is CASSLLGLVGGSSYNEQFF.

This rearrangement joins TRBV5-1 to TRBJ2-7; no definite D call. The V gene's germline CDR1 is SGHRS and CDR2 YFSETQ. The CDR3 length is 15 residues. The V end was cut by 3 bases, the J end by 0 bases, with 13 bases between. CDR3 region: CASSSSGYSSYEQYF. The CDR3, as DNA: TGCGCCAGCAGCTCCTCAGGCTACAGCTCCTACGAGCAGTACTTC.

The sample holds a few counts of this clonotype. The chain uses TRBV6-1 and TRBJ2-3; either TRBD1 or TRBD2 may supply D (7 bases each). Between the trimmed V and J ends, which lost 4 bases and 4 bases, there was a span of 21 bases. From germline, CDR1 is MNHNS and CDR2 SASEGT. The CDR3 sequence is 17 residues long. The DNA of the CDR3 is TGTGCCAGCAGTGGGGTGCTTCGACAGGGAGGGGCAGATACGCAGTATTTT. As protein: CASSGVLRQGGADTQYF.

This clonotype is classed as medium-sized (0.01 to 0.1%). This rearrangement joins TRBV6-5 to TRBJ2-5, with 10 bases identical to TRBD1. CDR1 and CDR2 from the germline V gene are MNHEY and SVGAGI. CDR3 length: 17 amino acids. J lost 2 bases, V lost 3 bases, and 9 bases had no gene match. CDR3 bases: TGTGCCAGCAGTTATCCCCGGGACAGGGGTACACAAGAGACCCAGTACTTC. Protein sequence: CASSYPRDRGTQETQYF.

The sample holds a few counts of this clonotype. The chain employs TRBV14 and TRBJ2-7; no firm D call. CDR1 and CDR2 (germline): SGHDN, FVKESK. This CDR3 contains 12 residues. Trimming shortened V by 3 bases and J by 3 bases, and 6 bases separated the two germline ends. The CDR3 sequence is CASSQGNYEQYF. DNA for the CDR3: TGTGCCAGCAGCCAGGGCAACTACGAGCAGTACTTC.

This sequence joins TRBV5-1 and TRBJ2-5; D gene ambiguous. Germline CDR1 reads SGHRS; CDR2 reads YFSETQ. The CDR3 loop spans 14 amino acids. V lost 5 bases, J lost 1 base, and 12 bases lay in between. The chain's CDR3 is CASSIRRTQETQYF. For the CDR3, the DNA is TGCGCCAGCAGTATTCGGCGGACCCAAGAGACCCAGTACTTC.

This sequence joins TRBV7-2 and TRBJ1-3, with TRBD1 identical over 10 bases. The CDR3 has 17 amino acids. Trimming took 5 bases from V and 1 from J; bases not matched to a gene: 8. Germline CDR1 and CDR2: SGHTA and FQGNSA. The CDR3 reads CASSPRTGGVSGNTIYF. In DNA, the CDR3 is TGTGCCAGCAGCCCGAGGACAGGGGGTGTATCTGGAAACACCATATATTTT.

V gene TRBV4-1 combines with J gene TRBJ2-3; no definite D call. The CDR3 has 15 amino acids. Germline CDR1 is MGHRA and CDR2 is YSYEKL. V lost 0 bases and J 4 bases, leaving 11 bases between the germline ends. Written as DNA, the CDR3 is TGCGCCAGCAGCCAAGAGTCGGTTGTCCCAGATACGCAGTATTTT. The encoded protein is CASSQESVVPDTQYF.